The 32 T cell receptor beta chains below all came from one sample that was sequenced in a study of STAT3 mutations in large granular lymphocyte leukemia (dated by TCRdb to between 2017 and 2020). The antigens these receptors bind are not known. Overall study outcomes, separate from this receptor: At least one immunodominant TCRbeta clonotype was present in every T-LGLL patient, and multiple immunodominant subclonotypes appeared in about half of the T-LGLL patients.

Libraries were constructed by the immunoSEQ multiplex PCR assay. Here the immuneACCESS table is served through TCRdb, limited to in-frame sequences with V and J called. Missing clones are a known gap in these copies; in checked studies unresolved V genes cover under half, and the rest lacks a known reason. Within this sample are 10,000 to 15,000 clones, with 88% of them counted one time only. The leading ten clones occupy 9.5% to 15% of the sample. Sequenced input: PBMCs. All receptors derive from a human donor with T large granular lymphocyte leukemia. Some clones in this sample may be carry-over from other donors' samples.

The gene calls are TRBV5-1 and TRBJ1-1; D is possibly TRBD1 (5 bases). The CDR3 length is 15 residues. Germline V gene data show CDR1 as SGHRS and CDR2 as YFSETQ. V was shortened by 0 bases and J by 1 base, with 10 bases between the two germline ends. CDR3: CASSLVAGGNTEAFF. The CDR3 nucleotides are TGCGCCAGCAGCTTGGTAGCCGGGGGGAACACTGAAGCTTTCTTT.

The chain has TRBV6-1 and TRBJ1-1; D gene uncertain. CDR1 is MNHNS and CDR2 is SASEGT in the germline V gene. The CDR3 loop spans 15 amino acids. V gave up 5 bases and J gave up 4 bases, with 17 bases separating them. Written as DNA, the CDR3 is TGTGCCAGCAGTTCACCCTGGCTTACACGCACTGAAGCTTTCTTT. Its protein is CASSSPWLTRTEAFF.

The chain uses TRBV7-9 and TRBJ2-1, with 7 bases aligning to TRBD2. The CDR3 has 12 amino acids. After removal of 3 bases from V and 9 bases from J, the junction contained 2 bases not matched to a gene. CDR1 and CDR2 from the germline V gene are SEHNR and FQNEAQ (reference sequence). The CDR3 sequence is CASSFGGGEQFF. The DNA for the CDR3 is TGTGCCAGCAGCTTTGGGGGGGGTGAGCAGTTCTTC.

The rearrangement joins TRBV4-3 to TRBJ1-5; 8 bases fit TRBD1. CDR1 is LGHNA, CDR2 YSLEER, per germline. Germline trimming cut 0 bases from V and 6 bases from J; bases unmatched to any gene: 4. This CDR3 has 15 amino acids. The CDR3, as DNA: TGCGCCAGCAGCCAAGACAGGGGGCTCGGTCAGCCCCAGCATTTT. This translates into CASSQDRGLGQPQHF.

This chain connects TRBV9 to TRBJ2-2; D unclear. The V end lost 0 bases, the J end lost 4 bases, and 7 bases lay between the germline ends. The germline V gene encodes CDR1 SGDLS and CDR2 YYNGEE. CDR3 length equals 14 residues. The CDR3 loop reads CASSVAWGTGELFF. The CDR3 nucleotides read TGTGCCAGCAGCGTAGCATGGGGCACCGGGGAGCTGTTTTTT.

The rearrangement joins TRBV4-3 to TRBJ2-6, with 8 bases matching TRBD1. Germline V gives CDR1 LGHNA, CDR2 YSLEER. Germline trimming cut 4 bases from V and 4 bases from J; bases unmatched to any gene: 6. CDR3 length: 16 residues. The CDR3 here is CASSPQGAGGANVLTF. The CDR3 DNA reads TGCGCCAGCAGCCCTCAGGGGGCGGGAGGGGCCAACGTCCTGACTTTC.

This clone has just a few counts. J is TRBJ2-3 and V is TRBV6-5, with 8 bases fitting TRBD2. CDR1 is MNHEY, CDR2 SVGAGI, per germline. The CDR3 is made up of 14 amino acids. V gave up 2 bases and J gave up 6 bases; unmatched junction bases: 4. CDR3: CASSYGVAGDTQYF. For the CDR3, the DNA is TGTGCCAGCAGTTACGGGGTAGCGGGGGATACGCAGTATTTT.

The V call is TRBV27, the J call TRBJ1-1, with TRBD1 identical over 7 bases. Trimming cost V 6 bases and J 7 bases; bases outside gene matches: 2. CDR1 is MNHEY and CDR2 is SMNVEV in the germline V gene (reference sequence). This CDR3 is 11 amino acids long. CDR3 nucleotides: TGTGCCAGCAGCCGACAGGGTGAAGCTTTCTTT. This sequence encodes CASSRQGEAFF.

The chain combines TRBV15 with TRBJ2-5, with D perhaps assigned TRBD1 or TRBD2 (5 bases each). This CDR3 spans 16 amino acids. The V and J ends lost 0 bases and 7 bases respectively, with 18 bases between them. CDR1 is LNHNV, CDR2 YYDKDF, per germline (reference sequence). DNA for the CDR3: TGTGCCACCAGCAGAGAGCGGGCAGGGAATGCCGGGACCCAGTACTTC. Protein sequence: CATSRERAGNAGTQYF.

This clone was detected once. The genes are TRBV28 and TRBJ1-2; a possible D gene is TRBD1 (5 bases). Looked up from germline, CDR1 is MDHEN and CDR2 is SYDVKM. The CDR3 length is 12 residues. Between the trimmed V and J ends, which lost 8 bases and 4 bases, there was a span of 11 bases. In nucleotides, the CDR3 is TGTGCCAGCGGGGGGGTTCCCTATGGCTACACCTTC. This translates into CASGGVPYGYTF.

The chain recombines TRBV11-2 with TRBJ2-1, with D possibly matching TRBD2 (6 bases). CDR1 is SGHAT, CDR2 FQNNGV, per germline. CDR3 length: 16 amino acids. V lost 4 bases to trimming and J lost 4 bases, with 17 bases between them. The CDR3 reads CASSSAALAIYNEQFF. The CDR3 DNA sequence: TGTGCCAGCAGCTCTGCAGCCCTAGCGATTTACAATGAGCAGTTCTTC.

This sequence joins TRBV5-1 and TRBJ2-6; no reliable D call. The germline V gene has CDR1 SGHRS and CDR2 YFSETQ. This CDR3 has 18 residues. The V and J ends lost 0 bases and 0 bases respectively, with 13 bases between them. The DNA for the CDR3 is TGCGCCAGCAGCTTGGAGTCAAAACCCAACTCTGGGGCCAACGTCCTGACTTTC. As protein: CASSLESKPNSGANVLTF.

This rearrangement joins TRBV11-1 to TRBJ2-7, with D perhaps given as TRBD1 or TRBD2 (7 bases each). CDR3 length: 17 residues. V was cut by 1 base and J by 2 bases, with 18 bases left in between. Germline V lookup: CDR1 SGHAT, CDR2 FQDESV (reference sequence). CDR3 coding DNA: TGTGCCAGCAGCTTAGAAGGGGGCGGGAGTGGCGCCTACGAGCAGTACTTC. This gives the protein CASSLEGGGSGAYEQYF.

The genes are TRBV6-6 and TRBJ2-3, with 13 bases identical to TRBD2. The junction had 4 bases not matched to a gene; V was cut back by 6 bases and J by 4 bases. Germline CDR1 MNHNY, CDR2 SVGAGI (reference sequence). This CDR3 region has 15 residues. CDR3 protein: CASSLGTSGADTQYF. The CDR3 DNA reads TGTGCCAGCAGCCTCGGGACTAGCGGGGCAGATACGCAGTATTTT.

CDR3 loop: CASSLRSGYRNNEQFF. The CDR3 DNA reads TGTGCCAGCAGCTTGCGGTCGGGGTATCGGAACAATGAGCAGTTCTTC. The V gene is TRBV5-4, the J gene TRBJ2-1, with TRBD2 as a possible D gene (5 bases). Germline CDR1 SGHNT, CDR2 YYREEE (reference sequence). The CDR3 totals 16 residues. Trimming pared 1 base from V and 5 bases from J, leaving 16 bases between.

The chain recombines TRBV6-5 with TRBJ1-2, with D hard to call. Germline assignment: CDR1 MNHEY and CDR2 SVGAGI. The germline V and J ends were trimmed by 7 bases and 7 bases, with 16 bases remaining between them. CDR3 length: 13 amino acids. The CDR3 is CASTQTRTFGYTF. In nucleotides, the CDR3 is TGTGCCAGCACCCAAACCCGGACGTTTGGCTACACCTTC.

The V gene is TRBV28, the J gene TRBJ1-6, with 7 bases aligning to TRBD1. Per the germline V gene, CDR1 is MDHEN and CDR2 is SYDVKM. V gave up 6 bases and J gave up 8 bases; unmatched junction bases: 13. This CDR3 contains 16 residues. In DNA, the CDR3 is TGTGCCAGCAGGGCGACAGGGCGTAACTCCCATTCACCCCTCCACTTT. It yields the protein CASRATGRNSHSPLHF.

The chain uses TRBV18 and TRBJ1-5; no reliable D call. The V gene lost 3 bases and the J gene lost 6 bases, with 15 bases spanning the gap. CDR1 is KGHSH and CDR2 is LQKENI in the germline V gene. This CDR3 contains 15 residues. Here the CDR3 DNA reads TGTGCCAGCTCACCGGGTTCAGACACCGCTCAGCCCCAGCATTTT. Its protein is CASSPGSDTAQPQHF.

This clone was counted only a few times. The genes are TRBV28 and TRBJ1-1; TRBD1 might be the D (6 bases). CDR3 size: 14 residues. V was trimmed by 6 bases and J by 0 bases, leaving 11 bases between them. Germline V gene sequence: CDR1 MDHEN, CDR2 SYDVKM. CDR3 nucleotide sequence: TGTGCCAGCAGAACGGGGGCGTTGAACACTGAAGCTTTCTTT. Its protein product is CASRTGALNTEAFF.

The chain has TRBV18 and TRBJ1-4, with D unclear. The V gene's germline CDR1 is KGHSH and CDR2 LQKENI. There are 17 residues in the CDR3. V gave up 4 bases and J gave up 7 bases, with 22 bases separating them. This CDR3 reads CASSRTMFAPVSEKLFF. The CDR3, as DNA: TGTGCCAGCTCACGGACTATGTTCGCTCCGGTCAGTGAAAAACTGTTTTTT.

The chain employs TRBV4-3 and TRBJ1-2, with a weak D call TRBD1 (6 bases). Germline CDR1 LGHNA, CDR2 YSLEER. The CDR3 runs 16 residues. V shed 0 bases and J shed 2 bases, with 13 bases lying between them. CDR3 in DNA: TGCGCCAGCAGCCAAGATGCAGGGGAGGGAAACTATGGCTACACCTTC. This encodes CASSQDAGEGNYGYTF.

V and J are TRBV5-1 and TRBJ1-1; D is ambiguous. V lost 0 bases to trimming and J lost 5 bases, with 14 bases between them. CDR1 SGHRS and CDR2 YFSETQ come from the germline V gene. The CDR3 spans 15 residues. The CDR3 DNA is TGCGCCAGCAGCTTGGAGTGGTCCGGCGTGACTGAAGCTTTCTTT. It yields the protein CASSLEWSGVTEAFF.

This clone was seen a single time. The rearrangement joins TRBV5-1 to TRBJ2-2; 9 nucleotides align to TRBD1. The CDR3 loop spans 15 amino acids. After removal of 4 bases from V and 6 bases from J, the junction contained 7 bases not matched to a gene. Germline CDR1 reads SGHRS; CDR2 reads YFSETQ. The CDR3 DNA follows: TGCGCCAGCAGCGAAGACAGGGGGATGCCCGGGGAGCTGTTTTTT. It encodes CASSEDRGMPGELFF.

This rearrangement joins TRBV28 to TRBJ1-5; D is uncertain. The CDR3 has 15 residues. Germline V CDR1 and CDR2: MDHEN, SYDVKM. Trimming shortened V by 6 bases and J by 7 bases, and 19 bases separated the two germline ends. The CDR3 nucleotides are TGTGCCAGCAGATTTTTGGGGAGCGGCGGCCAGCCCCAGCATTTT. As protein: CASRFLGSGGQPQHF.

This chain links TRBV9 with TRBJ2-5; D is undetermined. This CDR3 has 13 residues. Germline V gene lookup returns CDR1 SGDLS and CDR2 YYNGEE. Between the trimmed V and J ends, which lost 1 base and 5 bases, there was a span of 9 bases. CDR3 bases: TGTGCCAGCAGCGTAATGGGTAGGGAGACCCAGTACTTC. It specifies CASSVMGRETQYF.

V gene TRBV2 combines with J gene TRBJ1-2, with 8 bases aligning to TRBD1. V dropped 3 bases and J dropped 3; count of bases not matched to a gene: 3. The CDR3 is 14 amino acids. Germline V gene lookup returns CDR1 SNHLY and CDR2 FYNNEI. In DNA form, the CDR3 reads TGTGCCAGCAGTGAGGACAGGGACCACTATGGCTACACCTTC. Protein: CASSEDRDHYGYTF.

V gene TRBV7-2 combines with J gene TRBJ2-5; 9 positions match TRBD2. CDR1 SGHTA and CDR2 FQGNSA come from the germline V gene. Trimming removed 5 bases from V and 4 bases from J; junction bases left unmatched: 11. The CDR3 extends over 16 amino acids. The CDR3 here is CASSPRASGIGETQYF. The DNA of the CDR3 is TGTGCCAGCAGCCCTAGGGCTAGCGGGATAGGAGAGACCCAGTACTTC.

This chain links TRBV30 with TRBJ1-1; D is uncertain. The CDR3 loop spans 14 amino acids. Germline lookup yields CDR1 GTSNPN and CDR2 SVGIG (reference sequence). The V and J ends lost 2 bases and 1 base respectively, with 11 bases between them. DNA for the CDR3: TGTGCCTGGAGTTCGCTGGTCCCGAACACTGAAGCTTTCTTT. Translation gives CAWSSLVPNTEAFF.

This clone has just one count. This chain joins TRBV2 and TRBJ2-1; 9 nucleotides agree with TRBD1. Germline V lookup: CDR1 SNHLY, CDR2 FYNNEI. This CDR3 is built from 14 residues. The V and J ends lost 8 bases and 8 bases, in that order; junction bases with no gene match: 10. CDR3 nucleotide sequence: TGTGCCAGCGCCGGGACAGGGATGTTCGATGAGCAGTTCTTC. Translated, it gives CASAGTGMFDEQFF. The full variable domain, its missing parts supplied by reference TRBV2 and TRBJ2-1, is EPEVTQTPSHQVTQMGQEVILRCVPISNHLYFYWYRQILGQKVEFLVSFYNNEISEKSEIFDDQFSVERPDGSNFTLKIRSTKLEDSAMYFCASAGTGMFDEQFFGPGTRLTVL.

The CDR3 bases are TGCGCCAGCAGCCGGGACAGGGGGCCGGATACGCAGTATTTT. Its translation: CASSRDRGPDTQYF. The genes are TRBV5-1 and TRBJ2-3, with 12 bases fitting TRBD1. The J segment lost 6 bases and the V segment lost 4 bases, leaving 3 bases of the junction unmatched. The CDR3 has 14 residues. In germline, CDR1 is SGHRS, CDR2 YFSETQ.

This clone has only one observation. The V and J genes are TRBV7-8 and TRBJ2-7, with 8 bases aligning to TRBD2. J lost 7 bases, V lost 6 bases, and 14 bases had no gene match. CDR1 and CDR2 (germline): SGHVS, FQNEAQ. CDR3 length equals 15 residues. CDR3 nucleotide sequence: TGTGCCAGCAGTCGAGGGGGGAGCGGGGGCCTGGAGCAGTACTTC. Its translation is CASSRGGSGGLEQYF.

The rearrangement uses TRBV28 and TRBJ2-6; 7 positions agree with TRBD2. Germline V gene lookup returns CDR1 MDHEN and CDR2 SYDVKM. The V segment lost 3 bases and the J segment 2 bases; nucleotides outside the gene matches: 1. The CDR3 has 15 residues. CDR3 sequence reads: CASSFGGAGANVLTF. DNA for the CDR3: TGTGCCAGCAGTTTTGGGGGGGCTGGGGCCAACGTCCTGACTTTC.